The rows below give T cell receptor beta chains drawn from one sample of a study of PD-L1 blockade in urothelial cancer. Measured with immunoSEQ multiplex PCR; TCRdb has only the in-frame clones, and not every one. The data show roughly 28,000 clones, less than 90% seen once. The source was PBMCs, collected around atezolizumab (anti-PD-L1) treatment. These receptors all stem from a man in his sixties or seventies with urothelial cancer. The CDR3 runs from the conserved cysteine through the conserved F or W. The D gene is left open where the match is weak.

j_call d_call v_call cdr3_aa
TRBJ2-1 TRBD2 TRBV11-3 CASSLTSGVTMNEQFF
TRBJ1-1 TRBD1 TRBV6-1 CASSADRGSTEAFF
TRBJ1-2 NA TRBV2 CASRRSGSIYGYTF
TRBJ1-1 NA TRBV6-6 CASTSELKAFF
TRBJ1-1 TRBD1 TRBV19 CASSKDRMNTEAFF
TRBJ1-2 NA TRBV5-4 CASSLDSWGYTF
TRBJ2-5 TRBD1 TRBV28 CASSFKGAFQETQYF
TRBJ2-7 TRBD1 TRBV5-5 CASSRDSFSYEQYF
TRBJ2-5 TRBD1 TRBV5-6 CASSSTDRDQETQYF
TRBJ2-1 TRBD1 TRBV9 CASSVGQGTYNEQFF
TRBJ2-3 TRBD2 TRBV9 CASSVEGLATSTDTQYF
TRBJ2-3 TRBD2 TRBV5-6 CASSLPSGATDTQYF
TRBJ1-2 NA TRBV5-4 CASSLHGGATGYTF
TRBJ1-2 NA TRBV28 CASRGREGYTF
TRBJ1-5 NA TRBV4-2 CASSQEGLESNQPQHF
TRBJ1-1 NA TRBV27 CANPRGPGNTEAFF
TRBJ1-1 NA TRBV6-6 CASSYHSRGTTEAFF
TRBJ2-1 NA TRBV6-6 CASSLLRGYNEQFF
TRBJ2-5 NA TRBV27 CASTPSAAPWETQYF
TRBJ2-1 TRBD2 TRBV2 CASSGGGTLQFF
TRBJ1-6 NA TRBV11-1 CASSPGLSNNSPLHF
TRBJ1-2 NA TRBV4-2 CASSQDQVSGNYGYTF
TRBJ1-1 TRBD1 TRBV5-1 CASRPGQINIEAFF
TRBJ1-1 NA TRBV4-3 CASTDTLNTEAFF
TRBJ2-7 NA TRBV27 CASSAHTGDYEQYF
TRBJ2-3 NA TRBV5-6 CASSLTLTDTQYF
TRBJ1-1 NA TRBV2 CASSVGRRKTEAFF
TRBJ2-6 TRBD1 TRBV19 CASSPRDRGPGANVLTF
TRBJ2-1 TRBD2 TRBV5-4 CASSLRGGYNEQFF
TRBJ1-1 TRBD1 TRBV7-3 CASSTDRVSEAFF
TRBJ1-1 NA TRBV5-4 CASSLVGGAEAFF
TRBJ1-1 NA TRBV6-6 CASRPLRQTGSEAFF
TRBJ1-1 TRBD1 TRBV5-4 CASSNRGRGTEAFF
TRBJ1-1 TRBD1 TRBV19 CASSGDRVGDTEAFF
TRBJ2-3 TRBD2 TRBV9 CASSNGLAGADTQYF
TRBJ2-7 TRBD1 TRBV28 CASSFPQGQGPEQYF
TRBJ1-5 NA TRBV30 CAWSVKDSYSNQPQHF
TRBJ2-7 TRBD1 TRBV7-9 CASSLIPGGFLEQYF
TRBJ2-3 TRBD2 TRBV10-3 CAIRSTSGKGTDTQYF
TRBJ2-1 TRBD2 TRBV7-2 CASSPPGLAGVDEQFF
TRBJ1-1 NA TRBV5-1 CASSFRQIGAGTEAFF
TRBJ2-7 NA TRBV5-1 CASSLPGTYEQYF
TRBJ2-5 TRBD2 TRBV7-8 CASSRAGGSETQYF
TRBJ1-2 NA TRBV25-1 CASRVDNNYGYTF
TRBJ1-3 TRBD1 TRBV5-4 CASSRDRAGNTIYF
TRBJ1-1 NA TRBV5-4 CASSQGQENTEAFF
TRBJ2-3 TRBD1 TRBV27 CASSPTGSPDTQYF
TRBJ1-5 TRBD1 TRBV19 CASRTGAQSNQPQHF